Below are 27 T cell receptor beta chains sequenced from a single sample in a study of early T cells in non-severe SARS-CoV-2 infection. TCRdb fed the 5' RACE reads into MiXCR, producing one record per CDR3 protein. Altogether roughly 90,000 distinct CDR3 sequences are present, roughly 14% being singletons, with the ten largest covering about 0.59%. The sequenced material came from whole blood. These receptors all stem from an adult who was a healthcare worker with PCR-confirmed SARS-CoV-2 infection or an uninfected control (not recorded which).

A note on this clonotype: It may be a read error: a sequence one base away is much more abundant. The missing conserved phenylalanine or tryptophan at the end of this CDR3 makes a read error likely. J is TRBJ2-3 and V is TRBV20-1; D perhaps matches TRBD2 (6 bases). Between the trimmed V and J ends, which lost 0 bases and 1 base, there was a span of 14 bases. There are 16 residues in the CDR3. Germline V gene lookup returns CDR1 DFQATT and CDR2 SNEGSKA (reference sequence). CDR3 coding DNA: TGCAGTGCTAGAGATCTGCAGGCTAGCGGCACAGATACGCAGTATCTT. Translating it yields CSARDLQASGTDTQYL.

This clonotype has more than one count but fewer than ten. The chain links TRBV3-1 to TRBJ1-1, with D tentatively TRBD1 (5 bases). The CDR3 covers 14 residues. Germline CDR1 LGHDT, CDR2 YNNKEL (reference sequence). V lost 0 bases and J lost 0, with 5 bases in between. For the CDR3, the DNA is TGTGCCAGCAGCCAAGAGGGGGTGAACACTGAAGCTTTCTTT. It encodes CASSQEGVNTEAFF.

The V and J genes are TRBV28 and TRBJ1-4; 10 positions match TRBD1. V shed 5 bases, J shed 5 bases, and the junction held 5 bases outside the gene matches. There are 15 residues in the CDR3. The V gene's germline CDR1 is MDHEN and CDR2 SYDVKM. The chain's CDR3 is CASSTPGQGNEKLFF. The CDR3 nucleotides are TGTGCCAGCAGTACCCCGGGACAGGGGAATGAAAAACTGTTTTTT.

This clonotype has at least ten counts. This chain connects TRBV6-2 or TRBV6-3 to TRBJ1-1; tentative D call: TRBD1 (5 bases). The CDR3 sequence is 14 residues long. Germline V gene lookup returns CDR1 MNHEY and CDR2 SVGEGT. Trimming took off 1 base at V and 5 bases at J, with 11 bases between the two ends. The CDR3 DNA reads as TGTGCCAGCAGTTACTTTGGGGGAGAGACTGAAGCTTTCTTT. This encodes CASSYFGGETEAFF.

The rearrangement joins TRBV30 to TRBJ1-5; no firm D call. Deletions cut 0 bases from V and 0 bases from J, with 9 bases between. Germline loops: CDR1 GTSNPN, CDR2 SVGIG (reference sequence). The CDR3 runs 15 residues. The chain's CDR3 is CAWSVLGNSNQPQHF. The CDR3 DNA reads TGTGCCTGGAGTGTCCTGGGTAATAGCAATCAGCCCCAGCATTTT.

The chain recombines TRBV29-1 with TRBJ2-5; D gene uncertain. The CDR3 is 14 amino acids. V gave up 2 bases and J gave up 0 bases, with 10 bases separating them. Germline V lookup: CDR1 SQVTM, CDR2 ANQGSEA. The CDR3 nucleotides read TGCAGCGTTGAAAGGCCCGATTACCAAGAGACCCAGTACTTC. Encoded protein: CSVERPDYQETQYF.

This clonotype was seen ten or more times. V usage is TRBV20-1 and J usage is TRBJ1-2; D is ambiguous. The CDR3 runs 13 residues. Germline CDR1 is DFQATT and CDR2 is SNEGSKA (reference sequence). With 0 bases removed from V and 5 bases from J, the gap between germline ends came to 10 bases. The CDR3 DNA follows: TGCAGTGCTAGAGAAACAGTGGGTTATGGCTACACCTTC. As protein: CSARETVGYGYTF.

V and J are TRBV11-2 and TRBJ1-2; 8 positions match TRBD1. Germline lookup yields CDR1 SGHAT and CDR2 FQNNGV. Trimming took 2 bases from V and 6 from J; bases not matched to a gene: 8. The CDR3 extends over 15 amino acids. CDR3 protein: CASSLIAGGADGYTF. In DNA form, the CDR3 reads TGTGCCAGCAGCTTAATTGCAGGGGGCGCGGATGGCTACACCTTC.

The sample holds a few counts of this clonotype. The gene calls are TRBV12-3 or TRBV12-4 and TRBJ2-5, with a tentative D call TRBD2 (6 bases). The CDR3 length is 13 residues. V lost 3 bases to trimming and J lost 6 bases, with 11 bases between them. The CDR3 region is CASSLGGVKTQYF. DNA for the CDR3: TGTGCCAGCAGTTTGGGGGGAGTAAAGACCCAGTACTTC.

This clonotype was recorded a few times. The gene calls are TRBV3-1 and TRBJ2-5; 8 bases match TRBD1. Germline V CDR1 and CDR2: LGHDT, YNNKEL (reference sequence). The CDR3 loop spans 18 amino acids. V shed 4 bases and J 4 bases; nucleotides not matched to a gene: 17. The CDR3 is CASSPQAARGLRRETQYF. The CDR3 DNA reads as TGTGCCAGCAGCCCCCAAGCGGCCAGGGGGCTTAGGCGAGAGACCCAGTACTTC.

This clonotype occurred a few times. The CDR3 loop is CASSSRGGLEGADTQYF. The CDR3 DNA is TGTGCCAGCAGCTCACGCGGGGGATTGGAGGGCGCAGATACGCAGTATTTT. This sequence joins TRBV11-2 and TRBJ2-3, with TRBD2 matching over 7 bases. Trimming took 4 bases from V and 4 from J; bases not matched to a gene: 14. The CDR3 has 17 residues. From germline, CDR1 is SGHAT and CDR2 FQNNGV.

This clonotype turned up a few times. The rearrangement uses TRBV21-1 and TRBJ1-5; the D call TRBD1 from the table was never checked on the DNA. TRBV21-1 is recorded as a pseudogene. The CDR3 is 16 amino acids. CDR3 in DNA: TGTGCCAGCAGCATAGTCACAGGGATTCGCAATCAGCCCCAGCATTTT. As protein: CASSIVTGIRNQPQHF.

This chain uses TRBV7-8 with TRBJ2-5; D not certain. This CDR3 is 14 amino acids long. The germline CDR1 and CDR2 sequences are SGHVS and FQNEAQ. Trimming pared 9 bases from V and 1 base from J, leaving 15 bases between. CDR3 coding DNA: TGTGCCAGTCGTTCGGACGGTCGCCAAGAGACCCAGTACTTC. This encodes CASRSDGRQETQYF.

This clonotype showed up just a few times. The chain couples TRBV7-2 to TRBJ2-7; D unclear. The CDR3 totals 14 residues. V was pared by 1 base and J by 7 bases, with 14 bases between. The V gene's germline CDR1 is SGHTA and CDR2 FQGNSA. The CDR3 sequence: CASSLGGSNTEQYV. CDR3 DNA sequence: TGTGCCAGCAGCTTAGGCGGCAGCAATACGGAGCAGTACGTC.

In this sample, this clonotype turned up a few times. The CDR3 reads CASSTYFLIKARSGNTIYF. The CDR3 DNA sequence: TGTGCCAGCTCTACCTACTTCCTCATCAAGGCCCGCTCTGGAAACACCATATATTTT. V gene TRBV7-3 combines with J gene TRBJ1-3; D is ambiguous. This CDR3 is built from 19 residues. Germline V CDR1 and CDR2: SGHTA, FQGTGA. Trimming took off 8 bases at V and 0 bases at J, with 26 bases between the two ends.

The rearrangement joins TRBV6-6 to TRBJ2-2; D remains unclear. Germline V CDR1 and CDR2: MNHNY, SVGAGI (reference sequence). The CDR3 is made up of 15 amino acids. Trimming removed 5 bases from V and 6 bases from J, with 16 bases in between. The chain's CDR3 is CASSPRQEPAGELFF. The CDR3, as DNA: TGTGCCAGCAGTCCTAGACAAGAACCTGCCGGGGAGCTGTTTTTT.

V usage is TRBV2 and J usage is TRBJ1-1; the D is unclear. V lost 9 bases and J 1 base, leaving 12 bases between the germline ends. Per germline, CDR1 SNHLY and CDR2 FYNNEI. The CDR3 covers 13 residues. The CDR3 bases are TGTGCCAGTGCCCCGGCAGAGAACACTGAAGCTTTCTTT. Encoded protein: CASAPAENTEAFF. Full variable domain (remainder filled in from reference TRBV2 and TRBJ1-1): EPEVTQTPSHQVTQMGQEVILRCVPISNHLYFYWYRQILGQKVEFLVSFYNNEISEKSEIFDDQFSVERPDGSNFTLKIRSTKLEDSAMYFCASAPAENTEAFFGQGTRLTVV.

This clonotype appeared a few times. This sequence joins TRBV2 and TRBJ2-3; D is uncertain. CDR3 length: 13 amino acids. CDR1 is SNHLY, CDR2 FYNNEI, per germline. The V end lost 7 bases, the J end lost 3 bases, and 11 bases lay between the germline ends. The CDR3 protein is CASNYYLTDTQYF. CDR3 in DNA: TGTGCCAGCAATTACTACTTGACAGATACGCAGTATTTT. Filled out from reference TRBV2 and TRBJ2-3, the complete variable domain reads EPEVTQTPSHQVTQMGQEVILRCVPISNHLYFYWYRQILGQKVEFLVSFYNNEISEKSEIFDDQFSVERPDGSNFTLKIRSTKLEDSAMYFCASNYYLTDTQYFGPGTRLTVL.

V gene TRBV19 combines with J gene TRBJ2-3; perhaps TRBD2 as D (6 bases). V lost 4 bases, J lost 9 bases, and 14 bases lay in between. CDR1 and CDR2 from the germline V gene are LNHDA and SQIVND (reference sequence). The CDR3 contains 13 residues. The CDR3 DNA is TGTGCCAGTAGTAATGAGGCCCGGGGGACGCAGTATTTT. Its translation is CASSNEARGTQYF.

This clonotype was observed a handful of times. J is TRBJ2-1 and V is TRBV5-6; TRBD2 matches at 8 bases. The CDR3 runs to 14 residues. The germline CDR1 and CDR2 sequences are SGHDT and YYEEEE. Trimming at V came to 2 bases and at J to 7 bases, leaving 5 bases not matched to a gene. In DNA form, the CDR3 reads TGTGCCAGCAGCTTTGGACTAGCCGGGAATGAGCAGTTCTTC. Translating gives CASSFGLAGNEQFF.

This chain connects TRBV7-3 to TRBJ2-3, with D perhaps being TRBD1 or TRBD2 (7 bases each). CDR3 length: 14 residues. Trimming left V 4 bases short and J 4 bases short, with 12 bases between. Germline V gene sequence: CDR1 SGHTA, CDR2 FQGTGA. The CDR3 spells CASSSQGGADTQYF. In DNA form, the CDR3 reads TGTGCCAGCAGCTCCCAGGGGGGGGCAGATACGCAGTATTTT.

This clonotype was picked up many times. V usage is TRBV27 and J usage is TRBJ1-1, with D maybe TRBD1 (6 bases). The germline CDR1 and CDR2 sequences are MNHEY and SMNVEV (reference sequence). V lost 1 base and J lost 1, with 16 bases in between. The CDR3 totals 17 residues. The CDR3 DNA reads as TGTGCCAGCAGTTTATGGGCCCCGGGACACCCGAACACTGAAGCTTTCTTT. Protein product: CASSLWAPGHPNTEAFF.

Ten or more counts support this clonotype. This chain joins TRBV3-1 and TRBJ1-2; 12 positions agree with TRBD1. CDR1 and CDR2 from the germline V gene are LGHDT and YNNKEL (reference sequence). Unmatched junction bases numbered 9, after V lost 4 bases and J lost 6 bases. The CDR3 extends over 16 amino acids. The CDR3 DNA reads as TGTGCCAGCAGCCCCCGGGACAGGGGGCGTCTCAATGGCTACACCTTC. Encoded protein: CASSPRDRGRLNGYTF. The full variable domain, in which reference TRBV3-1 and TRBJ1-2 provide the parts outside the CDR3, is DTAVSQTPKYLVTQMGNDKSIKCEQNLGHDTMYWYKQDSKKFLKIMFSYNNKELIINETVPNRFSPKSPDKAHLNLHINSLELGDSAVYFCASSPRDRGRLNGYTFGSGTRLTVV.

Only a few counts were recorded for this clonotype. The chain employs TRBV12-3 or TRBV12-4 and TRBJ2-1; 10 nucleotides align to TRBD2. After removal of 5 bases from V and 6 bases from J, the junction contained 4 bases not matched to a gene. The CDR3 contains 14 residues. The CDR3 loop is CASSQRGGLNEQFF. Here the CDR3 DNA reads TGTGCCAGCAGTCAGCGGGGGGGCCTCAATGAGCAGTTCTTC.

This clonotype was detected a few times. In DNA, the CDR3 is TGCAGCGTTGAGGCGAGCCCTGGAAACACCATATATTTT. It translates to CSVEASPGNTIYF. This sequence joins TRBV29-1 and TRBJ1-3; D gene unclear. CDR1 is SQVTM and CDR2 is ANQGSEA in the germline V gene. Trimming pared 3 bases from V and 2 bases from J, leaving 8 bases between. The CDR3 covers 13 residues.

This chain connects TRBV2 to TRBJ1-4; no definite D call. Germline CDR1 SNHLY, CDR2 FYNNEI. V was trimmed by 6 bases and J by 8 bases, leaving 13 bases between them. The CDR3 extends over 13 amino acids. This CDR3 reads CASRVDLTEKLFF. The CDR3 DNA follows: TGTGCCAGCAGGGTAGACCTTACCGAAAAACTGTTTTTT.

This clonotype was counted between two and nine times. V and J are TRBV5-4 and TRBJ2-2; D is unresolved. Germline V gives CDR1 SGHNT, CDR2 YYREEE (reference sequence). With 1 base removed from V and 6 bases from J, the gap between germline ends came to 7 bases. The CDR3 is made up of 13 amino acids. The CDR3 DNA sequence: TGTGCCAGCAGCTTGTATTTAGCCGGGGAGCTGTTTTTT. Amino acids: CASSLYLAGELFF.